The 21 T cell receptor beta chains reported below all come from one sample, sequenced in a study of blood T cell repertoires in COVID-19. Sequenced by immunoSEQ multiplex PCR; TCRdb stores in-frame clones only, minus some. This sample carries some 150,000 clones, 70% to 90% of them seen once, and the ten largest clones take under 4.5%. Sequencing was performed on PBMCs or T cells enriched from blood (not recorded which). The receptors stem from a woman between 45 and 60 years old who had recovered from COVID-19.

The chain has TRBV28 and TRBJ2-3; 7 bases match TRBD1. From germline, CDR1 is MDHEN and CDR2 SYDVKM. The CDR3 consists of 13 residues. The trim removed 7 bases at V and 3 bases at J, leaving 4 bases unmatched. This chain's CDR3 is CASNPGQTDTQYF. CDR3 coding DNA: TGTGCCAGCAACCCGGGACAGACAGATACGCAGTATTTT.

The gene calls are TRBV30 and TRBJ1-3; D call uncertain. CDR1 is GTSNPN and CDR2 is SVGIG in the germline V gene (reference sequence). The CDR3 length is 12 residues. The V and J ends lost 4 bases and 2 bases respectively, with 6 bases between them. In DNA form, the CDR3 reads TGTGCCTGGAACCCGGCTGGAAACACCATATATTTT. Its translation is CAWNPAGNTIYF.

V and J are TRBV5-5 and TRBJ1-6; a possible D gene is TRBD1 (5 bases). Trimming cost V 4 bases and J 9 bases, with 17 bases left between them. The germline V gene has CDR1 SGHKS and CDR2 YYEKEE (reference sequence). CDR3 length equals 15 residues. CDR3: CASSRGVPTASPLHF. The CDR3 DNA follows: TGTGCCAGCAGCAGGGGCGTTCCGACAGCTTCACCCCTCCACTTT. Drawing the rest from reference TRBV5-5 and TRBJ1-6, the complete variable domain is DAGVTQSPTHLIKTRGQQVTLRCSPISGHKSVSWYQQVLGQGPQFIFQYYEKEERGRGNFPDRFSARQFPNYSSELNVNALLLGDSALYLCASSRGVPTASPLHFGNGTRLTVT.

The CDR3 reads CASSVVGGTRGGEQFF. As DNA, the CDR3 is TGTGCCAGCAGCGTAGTAGGGGGGACTAGAGGTGGTGAGCAGTTCTTC. The gene calls are TRBV9 and TRBJ2-1; 8 positions agree with TRBD2. Trimming took 0 bases from V and 9 from J; bases not matched to a gene: 11. Germline CDR1 is SGDLS and CDR2 is YYNGEE. This CDR3 is 16 amino acids long.

This chain joins TRBV6-5 and TRBJ1-2, with 12 bases identical to TRBD1. The CDR3 consists of 16 residues. The junction had 3 bases not matched to a gene; V was cut back by 0 bases and J by 4 bases. CDR1 is MNHEY, CDR2 SVGAGI, per germline. DNA of the CDR3: TGTGCCAGCAGTTACTCAGGGACAGGGGGCAGCTATGGCTACACCTTC. It yields the protein CASSYSGTGGSYGYTF.

This clone appeared once. The chain employs TRBV27 and TRBJ1-2, with a possible D match to TRBD1 (6 bases). The germline gives CDR1 MNHEY, CDR2 SMNVEV (reference sequence). CDR3 length: 15 amino acids. With 6 bases removed from V and 1 base from J, the gap between germline ends came to 15 bases. The CDR3, as DNA: TGTGCCAGCAGCTTCCGGGACAACCTTAACTATGGCTACACCTTC. Its translation: CASSFRDNLNYGYTF.

In DNA, the CDR3 is TGTGCCAGCAGCGGACTCGCGGGATACGAGCAGTACGTC. This codes for CASSGLAGYEQYV. The chain recombines TRBV7-9 with TRBJ2-7, with D maybe TRBD2 (6 bases). Germline V gene data show CDR1 as SEHNR and CDR2 as FQNEAQ (reference sequence). The CDR3 has 13 residues. The ends were cut back, 5 bases at V and 4 bases at J, with 12 bases in the middle.

Written as DNA, the CDR3 is TGTGCCAGCAGCGTAGGTAGCTACAATGAGCAGTTCTTC. It codes for CASSVGSYNEQFF. The chain has TRBV9 and TRBJ2-1; no definite D call. CDR1 SGDLS and CDR2 YYNGEE come from the germline V gene. The V and J ends lost 0 bases and 3 bases respectively, with 4 bases between them. The CDR3 spans 13 residues.

This chain connects TRBV7-2 to TRBJ2-4; 12 positions agree with TRBD2. CDR1 is SGHTA and CDR2 is FQGNSA in the germline V gene. The CDR3 has 16 residues. Trimming cost V 5 bases and J 8 bases; bases outside gene matches: 10. The CDR3 region is CASSPRTSGIGDIQYF. The CDR3 DNA is TGTGCCAGCAGCCCTCGGACTAGCGGGATAGGGGACATTCAGTACTTC.

The V and J genes are TRBV9 and TRBJ2-2; D is unclear. CDR1 is SGDLS and CDR2 is YYNGEE in the germline V gene. This CDR3 comprises 12 residues. V gave up 3 bases and J gave up 10 bases, with 10 bases separating them. The CDR3 coding sequence is TGTGCCAGCAGCGGAAGACTGGAGGAGCTGTTTTTT. As protein: CASSGRLEELFF.

The chain recombines TRBV5-5 with TRBJ1-1; TRBD1 matches at 7 bases. Germline values: CDR1 SGHKS, CDR2 YYEKEE (reference sequence). V was pared by 2 bases and J by 4 bases, with 2 bases of the junction left unmatched. The CDR3 is made up of 13 amino acids. The CDR3 DNA follows: TGTGCCAGCAGCTTTCCAGGGGGCACTGAAGCTTTCTTT. Protein: CASSFPGGTEAFF.

This chain joins TRBV7-9 and TRBJ1-2, with D possibly TRBD1 on 5 matching bases. Looked up from germline, CDR1 is SEHNR and CDR2 is FQNEAQ (reference sequence). Trimming shortened V by 5 bases and J by 8 bases, and 12 bases separated the two germline ends. The CDR3 consists of 12 residues. The CDR3 protein is CASSLRANGYTF. The DNA for the CDR3 is TGTGCCAGCAGCCTCAGGGCCAACGGCTACACCTTC.

The chain employs TRBV6-6 and TRBJ2-1; 12 bases align to TRBD2. J lost 5 bases, V lost 6 bases, and 8 bases had no gene match. The CDR3 is 16 amino acids. Germline V lookup: CDR1 MNHNY, CDR2 SVGAGI (reference sequence). This CDR3 is CASRSLTSGGNNEQFF. CDR3 DNA: TGTGCCAGCAGATCCCTTACTAGCGGGGGGAACAATGAGCAGTTCTTC.

The V and J genes are TRBV18 and TRBJ2-5; D perhaps matches TRBD2 (5 bases). The CDR3 loop spans 14 amino acids. V lost 3 bases to trimming and J lost 0 bases, with 8 bases between them. The germline V gene has CDR1 KGHSH and CDR2 LQKENI. CDR3 loop: CASSPIGDQETQYF. As DNA, the CDR3 is TGTGCCAGCTCACCCATCGGGGACCAAGAGACCCAGTACTTC.

The chain is built from TRBV12-3 or TRBV12-4 and TRBJ2-5, with no clear D. V was cut by 5 bases and J by 2 bases, with 3 bases left in between. The CDR3 spans 11 residues. The chain's CDR3 is CASSLQETQYF. The CDR3 nucleotides read TGTGCCAGCAGTCTGCAAGAGACCCAGTACTTC.

This clone was seen ten or more times. The chain uses TRBV6-2 or TRBV6-3 and TRBJ2-1; TRBD2 agrees at 7 bases. The CDR3 spans 16 residues. CDR1 MNHEY and CDR2 SVGEGT come from the germline V gene. The V and J ends lost 5 bases and 8 bases, in that order; junction bases with no gene match: 15. The CDR3, as DNA: TGTGCCAGCAGTCCCCTCGGGACTACGAGCCTTGATGAGCAGTTCTTC. It encodes CASSPLGTTSLDEQFF.

The chain links TRBV14 to TRBJ1-1; no reliable D call. The germline V and J ends were trimmed by 0 bases and 7 bases, with 15 bases remaining between them. CDR3 length equals 15 residues. Per germline, CDR1 SGHDN and CDR2 FVKESK. The CDR3 DNA reads TGTGCCAGCAGCCAAGAGTCGTTCGGAGTCGGTGAAGCTTTCTTT. Amino acids: CASSQESFGVGEAFF. Complete variable domain (other parts from reference TRBV14 and TRBJ1-1): EAGVTQFPSHSVIEKGQTVTLRCDPISGHDNLYWYRRVMGKEIKFLLHFVKESKQDESGMPNNRFLAERTGGTYSTLKVQPAELEDSGVYFCASSQESFGVGEAFFGQGTRLTVV.

This rearrangement joins TRBV7-9 to TRBJ1-4; 9 nucleotides align to TRBD1. The CDR3 consists of 14 residues. CDR1 and CDR2 (germline): SEHNR, FQNEAQ (reference sequence). V shed 5 bases, J shed 8 bases, and the junction held 6 bases outside the gene matches. The CDR3 nucleotides are TGTGCCAGCAGCCGAACAGGGGGCGAGGAAAAACTGTTTTTT. Residues: CASSRTGGEEKLFF.

V is TRBV6-5 and J is TRBJ1-5; maybe TRBD1 (6 bases). The germline gives CDR1 MNHEY, CDR2 SVGAGI. The ends were cut back, 5 bases at V and 4 bases at J, with 15 bases in the middle. This CDR3 has 15 amino acids. The CDR3 sequence is CASSNLGTPNQPQHF. CDR3 nucleotide sequence: TGTGCCAGCAGTAACCTCGGGACACCGAATCAGCCCCAGCATTTT.

In its sample, this clone is medium-sized. This chain connects TRBV11-2 to TRBJ2-1; D might be TRBD2 (7 bases). Germline CDR1 and CDR2: SGHAT and FQNNGV. Trimming shortened V by 9 bases and J by 4 bases, and 16 bases separated the two germline ends. The CDR3 has 14 residues. The CDR3 nucleotides read TGTGCCAGTAGGGGGTCTAGCGGATACAATGAGCAGTTCTTC. Encoded protein: CASRGSSGYNEQFF.

J is TRBJ1-2 and V is TRBV30; 8 bases map to TRBD1. The trim removed 2 bases at V and 4 bases at J, leaving 3 bases unmatched. Germline CDR1 reads GTSNPN; CDR2 reads SVGIG (reference sequence). This CDR3 has 13 residues. CDR3 DNA sequence: TGTGCCTGGAGTCCACAGGGGGGCTATGGCTACACCTTC. It yields the protein CAWSPQGGYGYTF.